One and the same sample provided the 10 T cell receptor beta chains below, sequenced in a study of tissue T cells after allogeneic stem cell transplantation. The protocol was immunoSEQ multiplex PCR, while the TCRdb copy is restricted to in-frame clones and leaves out a portion. In the table there are more than 7,500 clones, approximately 59% of which are singletons. The specimen was tissue from the ileum, collected at autopsy. Source of these receptors: a woman aged 18-49 years with breast cancer.

This clone was detected once. The genes are TRBV25-1 and TRBJ1-1; no definite D call. Germline CDR1 is MGHDK and CDR2 is SYGVNS. This CDR3 has 15 residues. The V gene lost 4 bases and the J gene lost 8 bases, with 20 bases spanning the gap. The CDR3 loop reads CASSAIEQRKPEAFF. CDR3 in DNA: TGTGCCAGCAGTGCTATCGAGCAGCGAAAGCCCGAAGCTTTCTTT.

With respect to this clone: This same CDR3 is encoded by further DNA sequences in the sample. The chain couples TRBV5-1 to TRBJ1-1; D is perhaps TRBD1 (5 bases). The CDR3 has 14 amino acids. V was cut by 4 bases and J by 1 base, with 11 bases left in between. Per the germline V gene, CDR1 is SGHRS and CDR2 is YFSETQ. The CDR3 DNA is TGCGCCAGCAGCCCGGGACCGTCGAACACTGAAGCTTTCTTT. This sequence encodes CASSPGPSNTEAFF.

The chain joins TRBV28 to TRBJ1-1; 7 nucleotides match TRBD1. V shed 7 bases, J shed 8 bases, and the junction held 7 bases outside the gene matches. This CDR3 region has 12 residues. CDR1 and CDR2 (germline): MDHEN, SYDVKM. The CDR3 coding sequence is TGTGCCAGCAACGGCAGGGGGTCGGAAGCTTTCTTT. Translated, it gives CASNGRGSEAFF.

For the CDR3, the DNA is TGCGCCAGCAGCCAATCCGGGACTAGCGGAGAGGTAAATACGCAGTATTTT. Amino acid sequence: CASSQSGTSGEVNTQYF. The chain has TRBV4-3 and TRBJ2-3; 11 bases align to TRBD2. V shed 2 bases and J 7 bases; nucleotides not matched to a gene: 11. This CDR3 is 17 amino acids long. Per the germline V gene, CDR1 is LGHNA and CDR2 is YSLEER.

The gene calls are TRBV30 and TRBJ2-7, with D possibly matching TRBD1 (6 bases). Trimming shortened V by 5 bases and J by 2 bases, and 10 bases separated the two germline ends. The CDR3 length is 12 residues. CDR1 GTSNPN and CDR2 SVGIG come from the germline V gene (reference sequence). The CDR3 loop is CAWQGTTYEQYF. CDR3 DNA sequence: TGTGCCTGGCAGGGGACCACCTACGAGCAGTACTTC.

This clone was detected only a few times. The V call is TRBV5-5, the J call TRBJ1-5, with 7 bases that match TRBD1. The trim removed 4 bases at V and 6 bases at J, leaving 13 bases unmatched. CDR1 is SGHKS, CDR2 YYEKEE, per germline (reference sequence). The CDR3 consists of 16 residues. The CDR3 loop reads CASSSVGAGGGQPQHF. The CDR3 DNA reads as TGTGCCAGCAGCAGTGTGGGTGCAGGGGGTGGTCAGCCCCAGCATTTT.

The chain uses TRBV5-1 and TRBJ1-4; 7 nucleotides match TRBD1. The J segment lost 5 bases and the V segment lost 4 bases, leaving 11 bases of the junction unmatched. The CDR3 extends over 16 amino acids. CDR1 is SGHRS and CDR2 is YFSETQ in the germline V gene. The DNA of the CDR3 is TGCGCCAGCAGCCCCGGGACAGCGGAGGGGAATGAAAAACTGTTTTTT. Translated, it gives CASSPGTAEGNEKLFF.

The CDR3 nucleotides are TGTGCCAGCAGCTGGACATGGAGCTATGGCTACACCTTC. Translation: CASSWTWSYGYTF. The V gene is TRBV5-5, the J gene TRBJ1-2; the D gene is possibly TRBD1 (5 bases). The length of the CDR3 is 13 residues. CDR1 is SGHKS and CDR2 is YYEKEE in the germline V gene (reference sequence). V shed 3 bases and J shed 4 bases, with 10 bases lying between them.

DNA for the CDR3: TGTGCCAGCAGCGCAACCCTCAGGGGAGAGCAGTTCTTC. It yields the protein CASSATLRGEQFF. V is TRBV7-2 and J is TRBJ2-1; possibly TRBD1 for D (6 bases). CDR3 length: 13 residues. CDR1 and CDR2 (germline): SGHTA, FQGNSA. Trimming took off 5 bases at V and 10 bases at J, with 15 bases between the two ends.

The chain has TRBV29-1 and TRBJ2-7, with D perhaps matching TRBD1 or TRBD2 (5 bases each). Germline CDR1 is SQVTM and CDR2 is ANQGSEA. The CDR3 runs to 14 residues. Trimming pared 0 bases from V and 5 bases from J, leaving 14 bases between. The CDR3 protein is CSVEDRGREDEQYF. The CDR3 region has the DNA TGCAGCGTTGAAGATCGGGGCAGGGAAGACGAGCAGTACTTC.